This is a list of T cell receptor beta chains from one sample in a study of neoadjuvant anti-PD-1 for oral cavity cancer. Repertoires were generated with immunoSEQ multiplex PCR, while TCRdb's copy carries only in-frame clones and drops some. The sample records around 14,000 clones, about three quarters being singletons. Sample: PBMCs, taken before nivolumab (anti-PD-1) treatment. These receptors were taken from a person between 35 and 79 years old with oral cavity squamous cell carcinoma. Both conserved end residues are part of each CDR3. The order of the fields is V gene, J gene, clone size, D gene, CDR3 protein, CDR3 DNA. A D gene is named only where the DNA matches it firmly. Only some rows state a clone size, as once, few, many or a class for expanded clones.

v_call: TRBV5-1; j_call: TRBJ2-5; clone_size: .; d_call: .; cdr3_aa: CASSLGATGKETQYF; cdr3_nt: TGCGCCAGCAGCTTGGGGGCGACAGGAAAAGAGACCCAGTACTTC
v_call: TRBV5-1; j_call: TRBJ1-2; clone_size: .; d_call: .; cdr3_aa: CASSPLGGQRSYGYTF; cdr3_nt: TGCGCCAGCAGCCCACTCGGTGGACAGAGAAGTTATGGCTACACCTTC
v_call: TRBV2; j_call: TRBJ1-5; clone_size: .; d_call: .; cdr3_aa: CASNQDSNQPQHF; cdr3_nt: TGTGCCAGCAACCAGGATAGCAATCAGCCCCAGCATTTT
v_call: TRBV27; j_call: TRBJ1-1; clone_size: once; d_call: .; cdr3_aa: CATKDLGPNTEAFF; cdr3_nt: TGTGCCACTAAGGACCTCGGCCCGAACACTGAAGCTTTCTTT
v_call: TRBV5-1; j_call: TRBJ2-7; clone_size: .; d_call: .; cdr3_aa: CASSLMPAGYEQYF; cdr3_nt: TGCGCCAGCAGCCTCATGCCCGCTGGTTACGAGCAGTACTTC
v_call: TRBV5-1; j_call: TRBJ1-1; clone_size: .; d_call: TRBD1; cdr3_aa: CASSLTGGFLRSIWNTEAFF; cdr3_nt: TGCGCCAGCAGCTTGACAGGGGGCTTTCTCAGAAGTATTTGGAACACTGAAGCTTTCTTT
v_call: TRBV28; j_call: TRBJ2-7; clone_size: .; d_call: TRBD1; cdr3_aa: CASSAPGQGREQYF; cdr3_nt: TGTGCCAGCAGCGCCCCGGGACAGGGGAGGGAGCAGTACTTC
v_call: TRBV19; j_call: TRBJ2-7; clone_size: .; d_call: .; cdr3_aa: CASSIQGTYEQYF; cdr3_nt: TGTGCCAGTAGTATACAGGGGACCTACGAGCAGTACTTC
v_call: TRBV6-1; j_call: TRBJ2-5; clone_size: .; d_call: .; cdr3_aa: CASSPHWGEETQYF; cdr3_nt: TGTGCCAGCAGTCCTCACTGGGGGGAAGAGACCCAGTACTTC
v_call: TRBV7-8; j_call: TRBJ2-5; clone_size: .; d_call: .; cdr3_aa: CATQGPRRETQYF; cdr3_nt: TGTGCCACCCAGGGCCCTAGGCGAGAGACCCAGTACTTC
v_call: TRBV10-3; j_call: TRBJ2-5; clone_size: .; d_call: TRBD2; cdr3_aa: CAISESRGSGSLGETQYF; cdr3_nt: TGTGCCATCAGTGAGTCAAGGGGTAGCGGGAGTCTGGGAGAGACCCAGTACTTC
v_call: TRBV7-9; j_call: TRBJ1-6; clone_size: .; d_call: .; cdr3_aa: CASRQGTQAPLHF; cdr3_nt: TGTGCCAGCAGACAGGGAACCCAGGCACCCCTCCACTTT
v_call: TRBV7-9; j_call: TRBJ1-1; clone_size: .; d_call: TRBD1; cdr3_aa: CASSSWTGSATEAFF; cdr3_nt: TGTGCCAGCAGCTCGTGGACAGGTTCTGCCACTGAAGCTTTCTTT
v_call: TRBV4-1; j_call: TRBJ2-1; clone_size: .; d_call: TRBD2; cdr3_aa: CASRPPWSGRGNNEQFF; cdr3_nt: TGCGCCAGCAGGCCTCCTTGGAGCGGGAGGGGTAACAATGAGCAGTTCTTC
v_call: TRBV15; j_call: TRBJ1-5; clone_size: .; d_call: .; cdr3_aa: CATSTPEGYSNQPQHF; cdr3_nt: TGTGCCACCAGCACCCCCGAGGGATATAGCAATCAGCCCCAGCATTTT
v_call: TRBV2; j_call: TRBJ2-7; clone_size: few; d_call: .; cdr3_aa: CASGLTGAGPYEQYF; cdr3_nt: TGTGCCAGCGGTCTTACGGGAGCGGGCCCATACGAGCAGTACTTC
v_call: TRBV6-1; j_call: TRBJ1-3; clone_size: once; d_call: .; cdr3_aa: CASGSGGFGNTIYF; cdr3_nt: TGTGCCAGCGGGAGTGGGGGCTTCGGAAACACCATATATTTT
v_call: TRBV27; j_call: TRBJ2-1; clone_size: .; d_call: .; cdr3_aa: CASSADTTTSYNEQFF; cdr3_nt: TGTGCCAGCAGCGCTGACACCACTACCTCCTACAATGAGCAGTTCTTC
v_call: TRBV27; j_call: TRBJ1-4; clone_size: .; d_call: .; cdr3_aa: CASSPYGVSNEKLFF; cdr3_nt: TGTGCCAGCAGTCCATATGGCGTCTCTAATGAAAAACTGTTTTTT
v_call: TRBV5-1; j_call: TRBJ2-7; clone_size: .; d_call: .; cdr3_aa: CASSSDYEQYF; cdr3_nt: TGCGCCAGCAGCTCAGACTACGAGCAGTACTTC
v_call: TRBV19; j_call: TRBJ1-1; clone_size: .; d_call: .; cdr3_aa: CASSIVRTNTEAFF; cdr3_nt: TGTGCCAGTAGTATAGTCAGGACGAACACTGAAGCTTTCTTT
v_call: TRBV28; j_call: TRBJ1-1; clone_size: .; d_call: .; cdr3_aa: CASITLRAMAAFF; cdr3_nt: TGTGCCAGCATCACCTTGCGAGCCATGGCAGCTTTCTTT
v_call: TRBV18; j_call: TRBJ1-5; clone_size: few; d_call: .; cdr3_aa: CASSRSLRSNQPQHF; cdr3_nt: TGTGCCAGCTCACGGAGCTTACGTAGCAATCAGCCCCAGCATTTT
v_call: TRBV30; j_call: TRBJ1-5; clone_size: .; d_call: .; cdr3_aa: CAWSTQGGQPQHF; cdr3_nt: TGTGCCTGGAGTACACAGGGAGGACAGCCCCAGCATTTT
v_call: TRBV5-4; j_call: TRBJ2-7; clone_size: few; d_call: .; cdr3_aa: CASSSSGGTPSYEQYF; cdr3_nt: TGTGCCAGCAGTTCAAGTGGCGGGACGCCTTCCTACGAGCAGTACTTC
v_call: TRBV10-1; j_call: TRBJ2-2; clone_size: few; d_call: TRBD2; cdr3_aa: CASSGSGVNTGELFF; cdr3_nt: TGCGCCAGCAGTGGTAGCGGGGTGAACACCGGGGAGCTGTTTTTT
v_call: TRBV9; j_call: TRBJ1-1; clone_size: .; d_call: .; cdr3_aa: CASSVGGDTEAFF; cdr3_nt: TGTGCCAGCAGCGTAGGAGGGGACACTGAAGCTTTCTTT